This T cell receptor (beta chain) derives from a study of blood T cells in healthy people across ages. Findings of the study overall: Age showed a roughly linear inverse relationship with TCR beta diversity per million T cells.

Alongside a J-beta primer mix, a sample-barcoded 5' primer served in a second PCR lasting roughly 6 to 12 cycles. MiXCR, run by TCRdb on the 5' RACE reads, gives a single entry per CDR3 protein. This table has roughly 1,300,000 distinct CDR3 sequences, approximately 60% appearing once. Worth noting for this clonotype: Its target is unknown.

CDR3 length: 15 amino acids. CDR1 LNHNV and CDR2 YYDKDF come from the germline V gene (reference sequence). V was cut by 5 bases and J by 0 bases, with 13 bases left in between. Each sample gave at least 7 million isolated PBMCs. Total RNA amounts of at least 5.5 micrograms were extracted per sample. This clonotype originated in a man between 18 and 35 years old in good health. The chain has TRBV15 and TRBJ1-1, with D hard to call. Material: blood. This CDR3 is CATSPVEGMNTEAFF. The CDR3 coding sequence is TGTGCCACCAGCCCCGTCGAAGGGATGAACACTGAAGCTTTCTTT.